The next 29 T cell receptor beta chains were all read from a single sample in a study of Graves' ophthalmopathy and Graves' hyperthyroidism. Amplification targeted the TCR beta CDR3 regions, with RNA transcripts as the source material. Second-round multiplex PCR came after a first-round RT-PCR that employed HTBI primers. MiXCR, run by TCRdb on the multiplex PCR reads, gives a single entry per CDR3 protein. The repertoire holds around 1,200,000 distinct CDR3 sequences, with 35% to 40% as singletons. Input material: peripheral blood or thyroid tissue (not recorded which). These receptors came from an adult man with Graves' hyperthyroidism.

This clonotype was seen more than once but under ten times. The chain couples TRBV10-3 to TRBJ2-7, with a tentative D call TRBD1 (5 bases). From germline, CDR1 is ENHRY and CDR2 SYGVKD. The CDR3 runs to 14 residues. V dropped 10 bases and J dropped 5 bases, with 21 bases sitting between them. CDR3 sequence: CATTRQGTLNEQYF. The DNA for the CDR3 is TGTGCCACCACCCGGCAGGGTACACTTAACGAGCAGTACTTC.

This clonotype was counted once. Since a much larger clone is just one base distant, this may be a read error. The V and J genes are TRBV19 and TRBJ1-5, with TRBD1 as a possible D gene (6 bases). CDR1 is LNHDA, CDR2 SQIVND, per germline (reference sequence). CDR3 size: 15 residues. For the CDR3, the DNA is TGTGCCAGTGCCCCAGGGGCCCATAGCAATCAGCCCCGGCATTTT. Translating it yields CASAPGAHSNQPRHF.

J is TRBJ1-2 and V is TRBV29-1, with TRBD1 matching 8 bases. Germline loops: CDR1 SQVTM, CDR2 ANQGSEA. V was clipped by 4 bases and J by 6 bases; unmatched bases: 7. The CDR3 length is 13 residues. CDR3 amino acids: CSVVDRETDGYTF. Written as DNA, the CDR3 is TGCAGCGTTGTGGACAGGGAAACTGATGGCTACACCTTC.

There are many counts of this clonotype. The chain joins TRBV20-1 to TRBJ2-5, with TRBD1 identical over 9 bases. The CDR3 has 15 amino acids. V was pared by 0 bases and J by 4 bases, with 6 bases of the junction left unmatched. The germline gives CDR1 DFQATT, CDR2 SNEGSKA (reference sequence). The CDR3 region has the DNA TGCAGTGCTAGAGATGCGGACAGGGGCTCAGAGACCCAGTACTTC. It encodes CSARDADRGSETQYF.

The chain joins TRBV4-3 to TRBJ2-5; 7 nucleotides line up with TRBD1. Losses at the gene ends were 1 base for V and 5 bases for J; bases not matched to a gene: 13. Germline V gene data show CDR1 as LGHNA and CDR2 as YSLEER. This CDR3 has 17 amino acids. CDR3 coding DNA: TGCGCCAGCAGCCAAGTGGGAGTACAGGGGACGAATGAGACCCAGTACTTC. Its protein is CASSQVGVQGTNETQYF.

This clonotype has a handful of counts. The CDR3 loop reads CASSLAPGPNTEAFF. The CDR3 DNA is TGTGCCAGCAGCCTCGCCCCGGGACCGAACACTGAAGCTTTCTTT. The rearrangement uses TRBV7-9 and TRBJ1-1, with D perhaps TRBD1 (5 bases). Trimming cost V 5 bases and J 1 base, with 14 bases left between them. The CDR3 sequence is 15 residues long. The V gene's germline CDR1 is SEHNR and CDR2 FQNEAQ (reference sequence).

This CDR3 is CASRPIRLAGGLRPWEQYF. The CDR3, as DNA: TGTGCCAGCAGACCCATCCGACTAGCGGGGGGGCTTCGCCCCTGGGAGCAGTACTTC. V is TRBV11-2 and J is TRBJ2-7; 14 bases fit TRBD2. This CDR3 contains 19 residues. Looked up from germline, CDR1 is SGHAT and CDR2 is FQNNGV. The junction had 20 bases not matched to a gene; V was cut back by 6 bases and J by 7 bases.

V is TRBV19 and J is TRBJ2-7; 8 bases match TRBD2. Trimming at V came to 5 bases and at J to 5 bases, leaving 8 bases not matched to a gene. Germline V gene data show CDR1 as LNHDA and CDR2 as SQIVND (reference sequence). The CDR3 contains 14 residues. The CDR3 here is CASSSIAGSDEQYF. In DNA form, the CDR3 reads TGTGCCAGTAGTTCAATAGCGGGGAGCGACGAGCAGTACTTC.

This clonotype was seen repeatedly, ten times or more. The chain has TRBV27 and TRBJ1-6; weak D call: TRBD1 (5 bases). From germline, CDR1 is MNHEY and CDR2 SMNVEV (reference sequence). V lost 2 bases, J lost 8 bases, and 13 bases lay in between. The CDR3 length is 15 residues. CDR3 bases: TGTGCCAGCAGTTTACGTCCAGGGCGGGATTCACCCCTCCACTTT. Amino acid sequence: CASSLRPGRDSPLHF.

As regards this clonotype: This clone may be a read error of a much larger clone one base away. The chain couples TRBV7-2 to TRBJ2-7; 12 bases agree with TRBD1. CDR3 length equals 12 residues. In germline, CDR1 is SGHTA, CDR2 FQGNSA. V dropped 8 bases and J dropped 6; count of bases not matched to a gene: 2. DNA for the CDR3: TGTGCCAGCTGGGGACAGGGGGCCGAGCAGTACTTC. Its protein is CASWGQGAEQYF.

In this sample, this clonotype turned up a few times. The V and J genes are TRBV11-2 and TRBJ1-2; 7 bases line up with TRBD1. V lost 7 bases, J lost 2 bases, and 10 bases stayed unmatched. Germline-derived CDR1 and CDR2 are SGHAT and FQNNGV. The CDR3 loop spans 15 amino acids. CDR3 sequence (DNA): TGTGCCAGCACCTCGACAGGGTTGGGGAACTATGGCTACACCTTC. The encoded protein is CASTSTGLGNYGYTF.

Comment on this clonotype: This may be a read error, as it is one base from a much larger clone. The chain uses TRBV20-1 and TRBJ2-7; D may be TRBD2 (5 bases). The CDR3 length is 14 residues. The germline V gene has CDR1 DFQATT and CDR2 SNEGSKA (reference sequence). CDR3 in DNA: TGCATTGCTAGAGATTTAAAGCGGCTCTACGAGCAGTACTTC. Protein: CIARDLKRLYEQYF.

The chain has TRBV7-2 and TRBJ2-5; 8 bases map to TRBD2. Germline values: CDR1 SGHTA, CDR2 FQGNSA. V lost 5 bases, J lost 0 bases, and 11 bases stayed unmatched. This CDR3 spans 17 amino acids. The DNA of the CDR3 is TGTGCCAGCAGCCGCGGCACCACGGGGGGGTACCAAGAGACCCAGTACTTC. Protein product: CASSRGTTGGYQETQYF.

V is TRBV19 and J is TRBJ2-5; D not resolved. CDR1 and CDR2 (germline): LNHDA, SQIVND (reference sequence). The CDR3 is 15 residues long. V lost 6 bases, J lost 3 bases, and 17 bases lay in between. The CDR3 protein is CASSPNSVFEETQYF. The CDR3 nucleotides read TGTGCCAGTAGCCCTAACTCTGTATTCGAAGAGACCCAGTACTTC.

This clonotype was observed a handful of times. J is TRBJ2-7 and V is TRBV2; no clear D gene. The V and J ends lost 6 bases and 3 bases respectively, with 21 bases between them. This CDR3 comprises 16 residues. Germline-derived CDR1 and CDR2 are SNHLY and FYNNEI. CDR3 amino acids: CASRPPTLRIYYEQYF. CDR3 coding DNA: TGTGCCAGCAGGCCCCCTACTTTGCGGATCTACTACGAGCAGTACTTC.

The chain is built from TRBV20-1 and TRBJ2-3, with 9 positions matching TRBD2. The CDR3 is made up of 14 amino acids. The J segment lost 6 bases and the V segment lost 3 bases, leaving 7 bases of the junction unmatched. Germline V CDR1 and CDR2: DFQATT, SNEGSKA (reference sequence). The CDR3 DNA follows: TGCAGTGCTAGCCTAGCGGGGCAAGCTGATACGCAGTATTTT. It is translated as CSASLAGQADTQYF.

Only one count was recorded for this clonotype. The CDR3: CASSLVPVTGVTQYF. In nucleotides, the CDR3 is TGCGCCAGCAGCTTGGTCCCTGTGACAGGGGTGACCCAGTACTTC. V gene TRBV5-1 combines with J gene TRBJ2-5, with 8 bases that match TRBD1. The length of the CDR3 is 15 residues. From germline, CDR1 is SGHRS and CDR2 YFSETQ. V lost 0 bases and J lost 7; bases outside the gene matches: 8.

This clonotype was counted many times. This chain joins TRBV5-5 and TRBJ1-1; a possible D gene is TRBD1 (5 bases). The length of the CDR3 is 13 residues. CDR1 and CDR2 (germline): SGHKS, YYEKEE (reference sequence). V shed 2 bases and J shed 5 bases, with 10 bases lying between them. DNA of the CDR3: TGTGCCAGCAGCTTTCCAGGGTTAACTGAAGCTTTCTTT. As protein: CASSFPGLTEAFF.

J is TRBJ1-2 and V is TRBV7-9, with 9 bases that match TRBD1. The CDR3 loop spans 15 amino acids. Germline V gene lookup returns CDR1 SEHNR and CDR2 FQNEAQ (reference sequence). J lost 4 bases, V lost 4 bases, and 7 bases had no gene match. The CDR3, as DNA: TGTGCCAGCAGCTATCCGGGACAGGGTGGCTATGGCTACACCTTC. This encodes CASSYPGQGGYGYTF.

This clonotype came up many times. The genes are TRBV7-9 and TRBJ2-5, with 7 bases identical to TRBD2. Germline V gene data show CDR1 as SEHNR and CDR2 as FQNEAQ (reference sequence). CDR3 length: 15 amino acids. The trim removed 4 bases at V and 0 bases at J, leaving 5 bases unmatched. CDR3 sequence: CASSSREGYQETQYF. CDR3 sequence (DNA): TGTGCCAGCAGCTCAAGGGAGGGGTACCAAGAGACCCAGTACTTC. Supplemented by reference TRBV7-9 and TRBJ2-5, the full variable domain reads DTGVSQNPRHKITKRGQNVTFRCDPISEHNRLYWYRQTLGQGPEFLTYFQNEAQLEKSRLLSDRFSAERPKGSFSTLEIQRTEQGDSAMYLCASSSREGYQETQYFGPGTRLLVL.

Only a few counts were recorded for this clonotype. V is TRBV27 and J is TRBJ1-1; D gene uncertain. The CDR3 totals 14 residues. Germline CDR1 MNHEY, CDR2 SMNVEV (reference sequence). Trimming left V 2 bases short and J 4 bases short, with 11 bases between. In DNA, the CDR3 is TGTGCCAGCAGTTTAACACTGTACGGCACTGAAGCTTTCTTT. Protein product: CASSLTLYGTEAFF.

This clonotype was recorded a few times. V and J are TRBV10-3 and TRBJ1-5, with a tentative D call TRBD1 (6 bases). Germline V gene data show CDR1 as ENHRY and CDR2 as SYGVKD. The CDR3 runs 16 residues. V lost 1 base and J 7 bases, leaving 17 bases between the germline ends. In DNA form, the CDR3 reads TGTGCCATCAGTGAGTGGCGAGCAGGGGATGACCAGCCCCAGCATTTT. As protein: CAISEWRAGDDQPQHF.

In this sample, this clonotype turned up many times. V usage is TRBV15 and J usage is TRBJ1-4, with D perhaps matching TRBD1 (6 bases). Trimming left V 3 bases short and J 11 bases short, with 13 bases between. The length of the CDR3 is 13 residues. CDR1 and CDR2 (germline): LNHNV, YYDKDF (reference sequence). The CDR3 region is CATSSRDQGKLFF. The CDR3 DNA is TGTGCCACCAGCAGCAGGGACCAGGGGAAACTGTTTTTT.

This clonotype was found a few times. The chain combines TRBV2 with TRBJ1-3, with a weak D call TRBD1 (6 bases). This CDR3 has 15 amino acids. The ends were cut back, 3 bases at V and 5 bases at J, with 14 bases in the middle. CDR1 is SNHLY and CDR2 is FYNNEI in the germline V gene. As DNA, the CDR3 is TGTGCCAGCAGTGATAGGACAGATGGAAGAAACACCATATATTTT. It codes for CASSDRTDGRNTIYF.

The rearrangement uses TRBV12-3 or TRBV12-4 and TRBJ2-6; maybe TRBD2 (6 bases). Trimming left V 5 bases short and J 1 base short, with 12 bases between. The CDR3 length is 16 residues. DNA of the CDR3: TGTGCCAGCAGTGACGGGGGAGGTTCTGGGGCCAACGTCCTGACTTTC. Translating it yields CASSDGGGSGANVLTF.

This clonotype was detected only a few times. The genes are TRBV2 and TRBJ2-7; 7 nucleotides match TRBD2. This CDR3 has 15 amino acids. With V trimmed by 5 bases and J by 0 bases, 7 bases remained unmatched. Germline CDR1 SNHLY, CDR2 FYNNEI. The CDR3 protein is CASSFGPSGSYEQYF. CDR3 sequence (DNA): TGTGCCAGCAGTTTTGGGCCTAGCGGCTCCTACGAGCAGTACTTC.

This clonotype appeared a few times. CDR3: CASQHETGFFLDENTEAFF. The CDR3 DNA reads TGTGCCAGCCAACATGAGACAGGGTTTTTTCTTGACGAGAACACTGAAGCTTTCTTT. V usage is TRBV12-3 or TRBV12-4 and J usage is TRBJ1-1, with 7 bases matching TRBD1. Unmatched junction bases numbered 22, after V lost 8 bases and J lost 1 base. CDR3 length equals 19 residues.

Turning to this clonotype: A read error is possible here, since a much larger clone lies one base away. This rearrangement joins TRBV7-9 to TRBJ2-7, with 14 bases lining up with TRBD2. Germline lookup yields CDR1 SEHNR and CDR2 FQNEAQ (reference sequence). This CDR3 is 15 amino acids long. V trimming: 5 bases; J trimming: 5 bases; junction bases outside the gene matches: 5. CDR3 in DNA: TGTGCCAGCAGCCCGGGGACTAGCGGGAGCAACGAGCAGTACTTC. It encodes CASSPGTSGSNEQYF.

This clonotype was counted at least ten times. V gene TRBV25-1 combines with J gene TRBJ1-6; TRBD1 matches at 8 bases. Trimming took 4 bases from V and 6 from J; bases not matched to a gene: 5. The germline gives CDR1 MGHDK, CDR2 SYGVNS. The CDR3 runs 15 residues. The CDR3 protein is CASSARQGPNSPLHF. The CDR3 nucleotides are TGTGCCAGCAGTGCCAGACAGGGGCCTAATTCACCCCTCCACTTT.